Listed below are T cell receptor beta chains from one sample, sequenced in a study of blood T cell repertoires in COVID-19. Clones were sequenced by immunoSEQ multiplex PCR, and TCRdb holds only the in-frame ones, with some missing. There are 250,000 or so clones in the sample; more than 75% occur only once, and 0.99% lies in the top ten. The specimen sequenced was peripheral blood. All receptors derive from a woman aged 40-49 years who had recovered from COVID-19. The CDR3 runs from the conserved cysteine through the conserved F or W. Each record gives: J gene, D gene, CDR3 length, clone size, V gene, CDR3 protein, CDR3 DNA. The D gene is left open where the match is weak. Clone size is stated in some rows and not others, as once, few, many or a class when expanded.

TRBJ1-2	TRBD1	13	-	TRBV27	CASSPRTGLGYTF	TGTGCCAGCAGTCCCCGGACAGGGCTTGGCTACACCTTC
TRBJ1-5	-	15	-	TRBV6-2/TRBV6-3	CASSYSAGGNQPQHF	TGTGCCAGCAGTTACTCGGCAGGGGGCAATCAGCCCCAGCATTTT
TRBJ2-5	TRBD2	12	once	TRBV6-5	CASSHDGGAQYF	TGTGCCAGCAGCCACGACGGGGGGGCCCAGTACTTC
TRBJ1-4	TRBD1	15	few	TRBV5-1	CASSASGTGVEKLFF	TGCGCCAGCAGCGCGTCCGGGACAGGGGTAGAAAAACTGTTTTTT
TRBJ1-4	-	14	-	TRBV6-5	CASSSGGPGEKLFF	TGTGCCAGCAGTTCCGGGGGGCCGGGGGAAAAACTGTTTTTT
TRBJ2-1	-	15	-	TRBV7-2	CASSPRSSGYNEQFF	TGTGCCAGCAGCCCCCGGTCGAGCGGCTACAATGAGCAGTTCTTC
TRBJ1-2	-	15	-	TRBV4-3	CASSQDVRADYGYTF	TGCGCCAGCAGCCAAGATGTCAGGGCGGACTATGGCTACACCTTC
TRBJ1-4	-	14	-	TRBV5-4	CASSPAVTNEKLFF	TGTGCCAGCAGCCCGGCGGTAACTAATGAAAAACTGTTTTTT
TRBJ1-2	-	12	-	TRBV7-2	CASSLGSYGYTF	TGTGCCAGCAGCTTAGGCAGCTATGGCTACACCTTC
TRBJ2-1	TRBD1	14	-	TRBV18	CASSPAGQGPEQFF	TGTGCCAGCTCACCAGCCGGACAGGGCCCAGAGCAGTTCTTC
TRBJ2-1	TRBD2	13	-	TRBV5-1	CASSLAGREGPFF	TGCGCCAGCAGCTTGGCGGGGCGGGAGGGCCCGTTCTTC
TRBJ2-5	-	15	once	TRBV3-1/TRBV3-2	CASSQGTTNQETQYF	TGTGCCAGCAGCCAAGGTACTACAAACCAAGAGACCCAGTACTTC